This paragraph reports one T cell receptor (beta chain). The sample originates from a study of blood T cell repertoires in COVID-19. Study as a whole: COVID-19 samples, acute and convalescent, were from the United States, Italy and Spain. Sources were T cells, B-cell-depleted T cells, or PBMCs; the material itself was cDNA or gDNA.

The ends lost 2 bases at V and 1 base at J; junction bases unmatched: 3. The CDR3 covers 15 residues. CDR1 is SGHTA, CDR2 FQGNSA, per germline. In the original workflow: Amplification from reference gene primers served as the basis for estimated nucleated cell counts. The table came from immunoSEQ multiplex PCR; TCRdb's copy has only in-frame clones and leaves some out. That table is the source of V, J and clone size, and D and trimming were worked out from the DNA. The table lists about 36,000 clones, 70% to 80% of them singletons. Sequencing used peripheral blood. This sequence joins TRBV7-2 and TRBJ2-5; 8 bases are shared with TRBD2. This receptor was obtained from a man aged 60-69 years with active COVID-19. The CDR3: CASSLFGGVQETQYF. DNA of the CDR3: TGTGCCAGCAGCTTATTCGGGGGGGTCCAAGAGACCCAGTACTTC.